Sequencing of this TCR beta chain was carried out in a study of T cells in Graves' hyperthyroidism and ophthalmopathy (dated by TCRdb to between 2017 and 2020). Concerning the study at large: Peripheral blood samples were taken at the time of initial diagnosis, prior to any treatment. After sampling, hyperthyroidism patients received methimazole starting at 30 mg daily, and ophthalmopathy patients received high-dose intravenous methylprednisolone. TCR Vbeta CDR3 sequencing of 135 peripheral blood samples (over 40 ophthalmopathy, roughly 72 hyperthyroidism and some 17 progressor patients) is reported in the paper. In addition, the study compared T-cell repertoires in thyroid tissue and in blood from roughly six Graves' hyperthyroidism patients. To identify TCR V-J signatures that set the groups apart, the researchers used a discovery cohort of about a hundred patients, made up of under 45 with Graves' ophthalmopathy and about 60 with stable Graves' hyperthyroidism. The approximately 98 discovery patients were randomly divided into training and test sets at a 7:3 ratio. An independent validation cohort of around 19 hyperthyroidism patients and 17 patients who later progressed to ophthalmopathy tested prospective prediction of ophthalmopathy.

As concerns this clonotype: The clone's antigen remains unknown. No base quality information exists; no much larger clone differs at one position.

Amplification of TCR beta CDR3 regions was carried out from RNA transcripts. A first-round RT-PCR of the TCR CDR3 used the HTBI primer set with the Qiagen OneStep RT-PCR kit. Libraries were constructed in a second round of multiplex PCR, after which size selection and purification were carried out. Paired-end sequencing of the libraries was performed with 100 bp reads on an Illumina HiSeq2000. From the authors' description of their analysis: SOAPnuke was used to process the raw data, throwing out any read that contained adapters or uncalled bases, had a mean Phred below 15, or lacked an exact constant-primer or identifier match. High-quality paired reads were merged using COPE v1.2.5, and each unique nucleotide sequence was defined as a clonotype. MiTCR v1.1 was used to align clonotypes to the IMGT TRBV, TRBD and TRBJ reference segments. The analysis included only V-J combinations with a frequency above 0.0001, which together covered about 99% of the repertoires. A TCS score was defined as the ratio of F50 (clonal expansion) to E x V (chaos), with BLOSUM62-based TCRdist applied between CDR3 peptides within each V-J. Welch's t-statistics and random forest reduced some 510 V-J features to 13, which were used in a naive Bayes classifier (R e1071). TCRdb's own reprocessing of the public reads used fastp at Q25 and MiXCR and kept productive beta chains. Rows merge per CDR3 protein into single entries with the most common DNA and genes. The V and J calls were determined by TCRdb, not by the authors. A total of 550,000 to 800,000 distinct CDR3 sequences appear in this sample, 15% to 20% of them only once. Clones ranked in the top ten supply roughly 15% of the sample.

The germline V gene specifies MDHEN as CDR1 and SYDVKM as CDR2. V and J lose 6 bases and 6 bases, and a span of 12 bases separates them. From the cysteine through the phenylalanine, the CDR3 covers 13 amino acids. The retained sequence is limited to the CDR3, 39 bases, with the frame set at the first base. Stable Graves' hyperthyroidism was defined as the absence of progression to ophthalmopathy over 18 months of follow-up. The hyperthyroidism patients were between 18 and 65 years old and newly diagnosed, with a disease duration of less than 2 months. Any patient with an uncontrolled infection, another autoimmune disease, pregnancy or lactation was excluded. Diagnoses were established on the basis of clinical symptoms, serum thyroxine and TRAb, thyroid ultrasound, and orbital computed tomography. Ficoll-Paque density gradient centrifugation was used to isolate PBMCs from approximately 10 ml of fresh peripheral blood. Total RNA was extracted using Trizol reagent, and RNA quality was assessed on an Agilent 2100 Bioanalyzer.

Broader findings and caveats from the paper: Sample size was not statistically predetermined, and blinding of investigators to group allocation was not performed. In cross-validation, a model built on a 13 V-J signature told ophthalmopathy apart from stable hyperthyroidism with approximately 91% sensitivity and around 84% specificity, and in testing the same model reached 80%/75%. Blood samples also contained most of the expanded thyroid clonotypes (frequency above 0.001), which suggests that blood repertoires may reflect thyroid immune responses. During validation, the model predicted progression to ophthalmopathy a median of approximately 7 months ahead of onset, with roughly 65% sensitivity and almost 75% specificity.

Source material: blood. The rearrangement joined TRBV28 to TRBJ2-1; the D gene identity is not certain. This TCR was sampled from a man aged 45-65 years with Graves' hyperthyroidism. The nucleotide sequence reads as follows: TGTGCCAGCAGCCCTGGAAAAGCCAATGAGCAGTTCTTC. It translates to CASSPGKANEQFF.